The 20 T cell receptor beta chains reported below all come from one sample, sequenced in a study of cytomegalovirus exposure and HLA in healthy donors. Amplification used 60 Vbeta primers and 13 Jbeta primers. Clones were read by immunoSEQ multiplex PCR, and TCRdb kept only the in-frame ones, dropping some. The sample has roughly 120,000 clones, over 60% seen once. Input material: PBMCs. The source is a man in his thirties or forties in good health and CMV-seropositive.

V usage is TRBV6-6 and J usage is TRBJ1-4, with 8 bases identical to TRBD1. CDR3 length: 14 residues. Germline V gene data show CDR1 as MNHNY and CDR2 as SVGAGI (reference sequence). Losses at the gene ends were 2 bases for V and 7 bases for J; bases not matched to a gene: 3. The DNA for the CDR3 is TGTGCCAGCAGTTACGGACAGGGTGGTGAAAAACTGTTTTTT. As protein: CASSYGQGGEKLFF.

V usage is TRBV14 and J usage is TRBJ1-5; TRBD1 aligns across 7 bases. V was pared by 11 bases and J by 5 bases, with 18 bases of the junction left unmatched. The CDR3 consists of 16 residues. Germline-derived CDR1 and CDR2 are SGHDN and FVKESK. This CDR3 is CALRGGTAFGDQPQHF. CDR3 bases: TGTGCCTTAAGAGGCGGGACAGCTTTTGGCGATCAGCCCCAGCATTTT.

The V gene is TRBV6-5, the J gene TRBJ1-2; 11 bases match TRBD1. V trimming: 6 bases; J trimming: 6 bases; junction bases outside the gene matches: 6. This CDR3 spans 14 amino acids. The germline V gene encodes CDR1 MNHEY and CDR2 SVGAGI. The CDR3 reads CASRRTGGADGYTF. In DNA form, the CDR3 reads TGTGCCAGCAGGCGGACAGGGGGCGCGGATGGCTACACCTTC.

This clone was seen a few times. The rearrangement uses TRBV18 and TRBJ2-5, with 11 bases that match TRBD1. The end of the DNA is better explained by TRBJ2-7, so the J call may be wrong. CDR1 and CDR2 from the germline V gene are KGHSH and LQKENI. This CDR3 has 15 amino acids. CDR3 DNA sequence: TGTGCCAGCTCACCACGGACAGGGGGCTTCTACGAGCAGTACTTC. This codes for CASSPRTGGFYEQYF.

V and J are TRBV9 and TRBJ2-1; D is possibly TRBD1 (7 bases). Trimming pared 2 bases from V and 5 bases from J, leaving 14 bases between. CDR1 is SGDLS and CDR2 is YYNGEE in the germline V gene. The CDR3 is 15 amino acids. For the CDR3, the DNA is TGTGCCAGCAGCGTCGGACAGGAGGGGGACAATGAGCAGTTCTTC. It yields the protein CASSVGQEGDNEQFF.

This chain's CDR3 is CAISGGRGYEQYF. The CDR3 nucleotides are TGTGCCATCAGTGGTGGCAGGGGCTACGAGCAGTACTTC. V usage is TRBV10-3 and J usage is TRBJ2-7; D is perhaps TRBD1 (6 bases). The germline V and J ends were trimmed by 4 bases and 3 bases, with 10 bases remaining between them. The CDR3 consists of 13 residues. CDR1 and CDR2 (germline): ENHRY, SYGVKD.

The chain joins TRBV7-2 to TRBJ2-1; 9 bases are a match to TRBD2. CDR3 length equals 16 residues. In germline, CDR1 is SGHTA, CDR2 FQGNSA. Trimming took 0 bases from V and 4 from J; bases not matched to a gene: 4. The CDR3: CASSLAAGLAYNEQFF. The DNA for the CDR3 is TGTGCCAGCAGCTTAGCAGCGGGACTAGCTTACAATGAGCAGTTCTTC.

As concerns this clone: Other DNA sequences within the sample encode an identical CDR3. J is TRBJ1-5 and V is TRBV5-1, with 8 bases fitting TRBD1. The CDR3 extends over 15 amino acids. Germline lookup yields CDR1 SGHRS and CDR2 YFSETQ. Losses at the gene ends were 1 base for V and 2 bases for J; bases not matched to a gene: 2. CDR3 protein: CASSLTGGGNQPQHF. CDR3 nucleotide sequence: TGCGCCAGCAGCTTGACAGGGGGTGGCAATCAGCCCCAGCATTTT.

This clone has just one count. The chain combines TRBV20-1 with TRBJ2-7; a weak D match, TRBD2 (5 bases). Germline V gives CDR1 DFQATT, CDR2 SNEGSKA (reference sequence). The CDR3 covers 11 residues. Written as DNA, the CDR3 is TGCAGCCTTGGACTTACCTACGAGCAGTACTTC. Translation: CSLGLTYEQYF.

The gene calls are TRBV20-1 and TRBJ1-2, with D hard to call. Germline V gene sequence: CDR1 DFQATT, CDR2 SNEGSKA (reference sequence). Trimming took off 6 bases at V and 10 bases at J, with 12 bases between the two ends. This CDR3 has 10 residues. CDR3 sequence reads: CSAGRQDYTF. Here the CDR3 DNA reads TGCAGTGCGGGTAGGCAGGACTACACCTTC.

The chain has TRBV29-1 and TRBJ1-4, with 10 bases identical to TRBD1. V shed 3 bases and J 7 bases; nucleotides not matched to a gene: 5. This CDR3 has 14 residues. CDR1 SQVTM and CDR2 ANQGSEA come from the germline V gene. DNA of the CDR3: TGCAGCGTTGAGGGACAGGGGCGGGCTGAAAAACTGTTTTTT. Translated: CSVEGQGRAEKLFF.

V usage is TRBV11-3 and J usage is TRBJ2-2; perhaps TRBD1 as D (6 bases). Germline CDR1 and CDR2: SGHNT and YENEEA. Trimming pared 0 bases from V and 6 bases from J, leaving 20 bases between. This CDR3 spans 18 amino acids. CDR3 residues: CASSLDGTLTTHAGELFF. Here the CDR3 DNA reads TGTGCCAGCAGCTTAGATGGGACACTCACAACTCATGCCGGGGAGCTGTTTTTT.

J is TRBJ1-2 and V is TRBV6-5; no firm D call. The CDR3 contains 13 residues. V shed 6 bases and J shed 2 bases, with 10 bases lying between them. Germline CDR1 MNHEY, CDR2 SVGAGI. The CDR3: CASSPRGNYGYTF. DNA of the CDR3: TGTGCCAGCAGCCCTCGGGGAAACTATGGCTACACCTTC.

The chain joins TRBV7-2 to TRBJ1-4, with 8 bases fitting TRBD1. V shed 5 bases and J 6 bases; nucleotides not matched to a gene: 5. CDR3 length: 14 amino acids. From germline, CDR1 is SGHTA and CDR2 FQGNSA. The DNA of the CDR3 is TGTGCCAGCAGCCCACAGGGGGTTGATGAAAAACTGTTTTTT. Protein: CASSPQGVDEKLFF.

This chain links TRBV6-6 with TRBJ1-1; weak D call: TRBD1 (5 bases). Germline V gives CDR1 MNHNY, CDR2 SVGAGI (reference sequence). CDR3 length equals 13 residues. Trimming pared 2 bases from V and 7 bases from J, leaving 11 bases between. This chain's CDR3 is CASSYAGRSEAFF. The CDR3 coding sequence is TGTGCCAGCAGTTACGCGGGGCGTAGTGAAGCTTTCTTT.

The rearrangement uses TRBV9 and TRBJ1-1; 7 bases agree with TRBD1. From germline, CDR1 is SGDLS and CDR2 YYNGEE. J was trimmed by 1 base and V by 4 bases; bases with no gene match: 4. The CDR3 spans 14 residues. CDR3 in amino acids: CASSLTGANTEAFF. The CDR3 DNA reads as TGTGCCAGCAGCCTCACAGGGGCGAACACTGAAGCTTTCTTT.

This clone was recorded only once. This chain links TRBV12-5 with TRBJ1-5; 8 bases map to TRBD1. V lost 0 bases, J lost 0 bases, and 4 bases stayed unmatched. CDR3 length: 17 amino acids. The V gene's germline CDR1 is LGHNT and CDR2 FRNRAP. CDR3 in DNA: TGTGCTAGTGGTTTGGTACTAGGACAGGGTAGCAATCAGCCCCAGCATTTT. The encoded protein is CASGLVLGQGSNQPQHF.

The rearrangement joins TRBV7-8 to TRBJ2-5, with 12 bases fitting TRBD2. The junction had 18 bases not matched to a gene; V was cut back by 5 bases and J by 5 bases. The V gene's germline CDR1 is SGHVS and CDR2 FQNEAQ. CDR3 length equals 19 residues. CDR3 DNA: TGTGCCAGCAGCCCCAGAACTAGCGGGGGGCCTGGACGGGGGGAGACCCAGTACTTC. It codes for CASSPRTSGGPGRGETQYF.

Points on this clone: The junction differs from germline at one of its ends, possibly a read error. The chain combines TRBV7-7 with TRBJ2-1, with TRBD2 matching over 9 bases. The CDR3 is 15 residues long. Germline CDR1 SSHAT, CDR2 FNYEAQ (reference sequence). CDR3 loop: CASSPGLATSKEQFF. CDR3 bases: TGTGCTAGCAGCCCGGGACTAGCCACCTCAAAAGAGCAGTTCTTC.

The chain uses TRBV5-5 and TRBJ2-5; D remains ambiguous. The CDR3 has 14 amino acids. Germline V gene data show CDR1 as SGHKS and CDR2 as YYEKEE (reference sequence). Trimming pared 1 base from V and 6 bases from J, leaving 13 bases between. The CDR3 DNA sequence: TGTGCCAGCAGCTTGTCTTTCGGGTACAAGACCCAGTACTTC. Protein: CASSLSFGYKTQYF.